This T cell receptor beta chain is drawn from a study of ipilimumab plus nivolumab after autologous stem cell transplantation. Study as a whole: Patients received a median of roughly 5 ipilimumab and about 8 nivolumab doses.

Some clones are missing from TCRdb's copy, which holds only in-frame ones; the method was immunoSEQ multiplex PCR. This table holds approximately 40,000 clones, 80% to 95% found once. Checkpoint therapy with ipilimumab 1 mg/kg began 14 to 28 days after transplant. CDR3 length: 16 residues. Germline V gene data show CDR1 as SGHRS and CDR2 as YFSETQ. Trimming left V 2 bases short and J 0 bases short, with 9 bases between. The specimen comprised PBMCs, sampled in a trial of ipilimumab plus nivolumab as post-transplant consolidation. The source is a male donor with multiple myeloma. V usage is TRBV5-1 and J usage is TRBJ2-6; D is unresolved. CDR3 bases: TGCGCCAGCAGCTTAGGAGACGGCTCTGGGGCCAACGTCCTGACTTTC. This encodes CASSLGDGSGANVLTF.